This T cell receptor (beta chain) was sequenced for a study of T-cell memory formation after mild COVID-19. CDR3 size: 17 residues. Germline CDR1 MNHEY, CDR2 SVGAGI. The ends were cut back, 0 bases at V and 0 bases at J, with 9 bases in the middle. As regards this clonotype: The antigen is not known.

Overall study findings and caveats: Researchers found some responding clones in pre-infection memory, a sign that cross-reactive memory joined.

TCRalpha and TCRbeta libraries used 5'RACE with constant-segment primers and UMIs. Each CDR3 protein is one row after TCRdb ran MiXCR on the 5' RACE reads. Of 260,000 or so distinct CDR3 sequences detected, about a sixth appear once; the ten largest clones hold roughly 21%. The J gene is TRBJ1-6, the V gene TRBV6-5; a possible D gene is TRBD1 (5 bases). The sample comprised PBMCs or a T cell subset sorted from them (not recorded which). This clonotype was obtained from a man aged 18 to 35 who had mild COVID-19 (a few samples of this study predate the infection). Cell type and time point are not known. The CDR3 DNA reads TGTGCCAGCAGTTACTCGGCAGGGAGCTCCTATAATTCACCCCTCCACTTT. Its translation: CASSYSAGSSYNSPLHF.